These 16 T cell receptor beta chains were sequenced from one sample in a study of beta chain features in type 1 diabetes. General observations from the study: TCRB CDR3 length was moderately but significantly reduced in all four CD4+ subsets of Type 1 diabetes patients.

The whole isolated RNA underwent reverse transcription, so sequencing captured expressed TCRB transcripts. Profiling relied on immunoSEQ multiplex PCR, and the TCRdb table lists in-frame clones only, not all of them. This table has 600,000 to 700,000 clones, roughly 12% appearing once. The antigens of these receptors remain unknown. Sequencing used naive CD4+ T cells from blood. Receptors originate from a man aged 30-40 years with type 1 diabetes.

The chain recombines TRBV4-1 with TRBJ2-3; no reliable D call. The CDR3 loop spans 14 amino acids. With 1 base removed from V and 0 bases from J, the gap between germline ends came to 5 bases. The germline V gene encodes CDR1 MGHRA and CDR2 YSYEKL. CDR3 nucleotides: TGCGCCAGCAGCCAAGCCCTCAGCACAGATACGCAGTATTTT. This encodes CASSQALSTDTQYF.

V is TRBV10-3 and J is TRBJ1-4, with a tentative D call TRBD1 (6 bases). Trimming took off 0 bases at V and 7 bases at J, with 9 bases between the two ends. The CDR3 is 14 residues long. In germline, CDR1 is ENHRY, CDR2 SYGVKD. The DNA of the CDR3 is TGTGCCATCAGTGAGTCGAGGGGGATTGAAAAACTGTTTTTT. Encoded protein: CAISESRGIEKLFF.

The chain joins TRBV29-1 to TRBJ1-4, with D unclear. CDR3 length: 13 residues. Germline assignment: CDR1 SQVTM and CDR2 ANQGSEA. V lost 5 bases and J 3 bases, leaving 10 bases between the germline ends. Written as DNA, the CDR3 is TGCAGCGTTAGGAACAGATCTAATGAAAAACTGTTTTTT. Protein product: CSVRNRSNEKLFF.

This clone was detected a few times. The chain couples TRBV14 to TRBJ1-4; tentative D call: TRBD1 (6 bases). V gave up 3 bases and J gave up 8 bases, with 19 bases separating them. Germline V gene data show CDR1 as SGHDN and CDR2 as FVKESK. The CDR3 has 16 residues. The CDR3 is CASSHLGTPGSEKLFF. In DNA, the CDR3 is TGTGCCAGCAGCCACCTTGGGACACCCGGTTCGGAAAAACTGTTTTTT.

CDR3 sequence: CASSLSPNSNQPQHF. DNA of the CDR3: TGTGCCAGCAGCTTATCGCCTAATAGCAATCAGCCCCAGCATTTT. V usage is TRBV7-6 and J usage is TRBJ1-5; unclear D gene. The ends were cut back, 2 bases at V and 0 bases at J, with 8 bases in the middle. CDR1 is SGHVS, CDR2 FNYEAQ, per germline. This CDR3 is built from 15 residues.

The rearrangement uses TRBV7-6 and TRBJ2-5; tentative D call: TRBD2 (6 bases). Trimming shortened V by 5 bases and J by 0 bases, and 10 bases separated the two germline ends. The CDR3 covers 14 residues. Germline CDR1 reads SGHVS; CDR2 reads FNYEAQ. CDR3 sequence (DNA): TGTGCCAGCAGCCTTGGGGGGAACCAAGAGACCCAGTACTTC. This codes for CASSLGGNQETQYF. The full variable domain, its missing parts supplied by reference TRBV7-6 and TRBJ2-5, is GAGVSQSPRYKVTKRGQDVALRCDPISGHVSLYWYRQALGQGPEFLTYFNYEAQQDKSGLPNDRFSAERPEGSISTLTIQRTEQRDSAMYRCASSLGGNQETQYFGPGTRLLVL.

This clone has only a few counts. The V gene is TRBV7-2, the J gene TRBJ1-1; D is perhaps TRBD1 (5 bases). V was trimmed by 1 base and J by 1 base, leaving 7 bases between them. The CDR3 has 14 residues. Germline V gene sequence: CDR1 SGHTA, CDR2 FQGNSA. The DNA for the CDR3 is TGTGCCAGCAGCTTAGGGGGCCGGAACACTGAAGCTTTCTTT. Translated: CASSLGGRNTEAFF.

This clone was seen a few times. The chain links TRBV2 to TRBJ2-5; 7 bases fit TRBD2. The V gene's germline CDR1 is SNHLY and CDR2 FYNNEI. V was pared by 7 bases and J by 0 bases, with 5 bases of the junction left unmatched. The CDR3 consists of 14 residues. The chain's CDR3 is CASMSGTYQETQYF. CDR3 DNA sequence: TGTGCCAGCATGAGCGGGACGTACCAAGAGACCCAGTACTTC.

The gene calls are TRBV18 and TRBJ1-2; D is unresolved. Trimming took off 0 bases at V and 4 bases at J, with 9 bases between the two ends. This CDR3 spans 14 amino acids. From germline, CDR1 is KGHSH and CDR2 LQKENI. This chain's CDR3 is CASSPPADTYGYTF. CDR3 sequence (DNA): TGTGCCAGCTCACCACCGGCTGATACCTATGGCTACACCTTC.

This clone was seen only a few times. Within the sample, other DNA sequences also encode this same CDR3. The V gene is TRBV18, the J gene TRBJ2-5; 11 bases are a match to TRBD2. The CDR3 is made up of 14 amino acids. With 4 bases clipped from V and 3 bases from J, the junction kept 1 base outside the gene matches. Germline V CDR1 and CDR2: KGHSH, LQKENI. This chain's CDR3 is CASSQTSGEETQYF. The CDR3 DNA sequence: TGTGCCAGCTCACAGACTAGCGGGGAAGAGACCCAGTACTTC.

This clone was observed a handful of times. CDR3 nucleotide sequence: TGTGCCAGTACCACGGACCAGGGAAACTATGGCTACACCTTC. Its protein is CASTTDQGNYGYTF. V gene TRBV19 combines with J gene TRBJ1-2; the D gene is possibly TRBD1 (5 bases). V shed 7 bases and J shed 2 bases, with 14 bases lying between them. The germline gives CDR1 LNHDA, CDR2 SQIVND (reference sequence). The CDR3 sequence is 14 residues long.

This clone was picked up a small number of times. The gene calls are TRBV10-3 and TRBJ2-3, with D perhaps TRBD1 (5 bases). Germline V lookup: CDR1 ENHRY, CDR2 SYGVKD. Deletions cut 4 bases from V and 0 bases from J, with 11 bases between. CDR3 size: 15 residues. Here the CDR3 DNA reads TGTGCCATCAGTGGAGCAGGGATTAGCACAGATACGCAGTATTTT. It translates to CAISGAGISTDTQYF.

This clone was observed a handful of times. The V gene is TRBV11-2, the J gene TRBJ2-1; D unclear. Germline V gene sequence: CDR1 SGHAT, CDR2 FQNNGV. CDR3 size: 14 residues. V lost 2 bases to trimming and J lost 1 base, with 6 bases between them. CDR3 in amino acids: CASSLNPSYNEQFF. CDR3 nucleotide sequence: TGTGCCAGCAGCTTAAATCCTTCCTACAATGAGCAGTTCTTC.

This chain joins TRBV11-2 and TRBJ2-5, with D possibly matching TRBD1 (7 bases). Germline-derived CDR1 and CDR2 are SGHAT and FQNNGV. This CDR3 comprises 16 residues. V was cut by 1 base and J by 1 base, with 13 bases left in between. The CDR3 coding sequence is TGTGCCAGCAGCTTAGGCGCAGGGGGGTCCCAAGAGACCCAGTACTTC. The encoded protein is CASSLGAGGSQETQYF.

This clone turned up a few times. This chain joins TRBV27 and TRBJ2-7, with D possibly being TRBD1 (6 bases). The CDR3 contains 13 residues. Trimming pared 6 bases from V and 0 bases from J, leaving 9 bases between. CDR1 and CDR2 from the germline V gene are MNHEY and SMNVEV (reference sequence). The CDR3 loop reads CASSRTDSYEQYF. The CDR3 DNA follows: TGTGCCAGCAGCCGGACAGACTCCTACGAGCAGTACTTC.

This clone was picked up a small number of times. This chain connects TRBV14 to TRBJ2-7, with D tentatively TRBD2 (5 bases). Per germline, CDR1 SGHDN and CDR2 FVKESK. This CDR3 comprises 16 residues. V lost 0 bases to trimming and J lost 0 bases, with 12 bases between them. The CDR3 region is CASSQDHGVGSYEQYF. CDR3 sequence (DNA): TGTGCCAGCAGCCAAGATCACGGGGTTGGCTCCTACGAGCAGTACTTC.